This T cell receptor beta chain was sequenced in a study of human T cells and chemical hapten exposure. TCRdb re-called the RACE reads with MiXCR, one entry per CDR3 protein. The table shows more than 250,000 distinct CDR3 sequences, with almost 8% occurring only once. In germline, CDR1 is LGHNA, CDR2 YSLEER. CDR3 length: 16 residues. Trimming removed 1 base at V and 2 bases at J, with 12 bases between. Time point of the sample: pre-sensitization, week 0. As for treatment: therapeutic diphenylcyclopropenone sensitization with weekly scalp DPC. This clonotype was seen a handful of times. The receptor comes from a young man with alopecia areata. Some clones in this sample may be carry-over from other donors' samples. The J gene is TRBJ2-1, the V gene TRBV4-3; perhaps D is TRBD1 or TRBD2 (6 bases each). Sample: whole blood, taken in connection with sensitization to the hapten diphenylcyclopropenone (DPC). CDR3 protein: CASSQAFRGAYNEQFF. In DNA, the CDR3 is TGCGCCAGCAGCCAAGCTTTTAGGGGGGCCTACAATGAGCAGTTCTTC.